These 9 T cell receptor beta chains share one sample of origin, sequenced in a study of blood T cell repertoires in COVID-19. Clones were read by immunoSEQ multiplex PCR, and TCRdb kept only the in-frame ones, dropping some. The sample includes around 50,000 clones, around 80% of them seen just once. The sample was PBMCs or T cells enriched from blood (not recorded which). The source is a woman in her forties or fifties with acute COVID-19.

This clone was seen only once. The J gene is TRBJ1-2, the V gene TRBV5-4; a possible D gene is TRBD1 (5 bases). Germline CDR1 is SGHNT and CDR2 is YYREEE (reference sequence). Deletions cut 0 bases from V and 8 bases from J, with 23 bases between. CDR3 length equals 17 residues. In DNA form, the CDR3 reads TGTGCCAGCAGCTTGGTTGACCAGTACAGGAGGGGAAGGGGCTACACCTTC. Translated, it gives CASSLVDQYRRGRGYTF.

The V gene is TRBV28, the J gene TRBJ2-5; D perhaps matches TRBD1 (6 bases). There are 16 residues in the CDR3. Trimming pared 4 bases from V and 5 bases from J, leaving 20 bases between. CDR1 is MDHEN and CDR2 is SYDVKM in the germline V gene. CDR3 in DNA: TGTGCCAGCAGTTCCACCCGGGACACCGAGGGGGAGACCCAGTACTTC. This sequence encodes CASSSTRDTEGETQYF.

The chain carries TRBV28 and TRBJ2-5; 8 nucleotides agree with TRBD2. The CDR3 has 14 residues. Germline V gene lookup returns CDR1 MDHEN and CDR2 SYDVKM. Losses at the gene ends were 5 bases for V and 5 bases for J; bases not matched to a gene: 7. In DNA, the CDR3 is TGTGCCAGCAGTCCCGGGGGGGCCCGGGAGACCCAGTACTTC. It is translated as CASSPGGARETQYF.

The chain recombines TRBV5-1 with TRBJ1-1, with a tentative D call TRBD1 (5 bases). Germline V CDR1 and CDR2: SGHRS, YFSETQ. Trimming cost V 2 bases and J 5 bases, with 10 bases left between them. The CDR3 is made up of 13 amino acids. CDR3 DNA sequence: TGCGCCAGCAGCTTTCAGGGTAGGACTGAAGCTTTCTTT. It encodes CASSFQGRTEAFF. The full variable domain, in which reference TRBV5-1 and TRBJ1-1 provide the parts outside the CDR3, is KAGVTQTPRYLIKTRGQQVTLSCSPISGHRSVSWYQQTPGQGLQFLFEYFSETQRNKGNFPGRFSGRQFSNSRSEMNVSTLELGDSALYLCASSFQGRTEAFFGQGTRLTVV.

The chain uses TRBV5-1 and TRBJ2-5, with 9 positions matching TRBD2. Per germline, CDR1 SGHRS and CDR2 YFSETQ. J gave up 2 bases and V 3 bases, and 5 bases lay outside the gene matches. This CDR3 has 15 amino acids. In DNA, the CDR3 is TGCGCCAGCAGCTCCGGGACTAGCCATCAAGAGACCCAGTACTTC. Its translation is CASSSGTSHQETQYF.

This clone has a handful of counts. The rearrangement uses TRBV5-1 and TRBJ1-4, with 9 bases fitting TRBD1. CDR3 length: 14 residues. J gave up 8 bases and V 4 bases, and 6 bases lay outside the gene matches. Looked up from germline, CDR1 is SGHRS and CDR2 is YFSETQ. The CDR3 protein is CASSVGQGYEKLFF. The CDR3 coding sequence is TGCGCCAGCAGCGTGGGACAGGGATACGAAAAACTGTTTTTT.

The chain joins TRBV5-4 to TRBJ1-3, with 9 nucleotides matching TRBD1. Germline V lookup: CDR1 SGHNT, CDR2 YYREEE (reference sequence). J was trimmed by 0 bases and V by 0 bases; bases with no gene match: 7. This CDR3 has 18 residues. CDR3 DNA: TGTGCCAGCAGCTTGGACACAGGGGGCGCCCACTCTGGAAACACCATATATTTT. Translation: CASSLDTGGAHSGNTIYF. Looking up the rest from reference TRBV5-4 and TRBJ1-3 gives the full variable domain: ETGVTQSPTHLIKTRGQQVTLRCSSQSGHNTVSWYQQALGQGPQFIFQYYREEENGRGNFPPRFSGLQFPNYSSELNVNALELDDSALYLCASSLDTGGAHSGNTIYFGEGSWLTVV.

The chain carries TRBV7-9 and TRBJ1-1; D not certain. Trimming took off 4 bases at V and 0 bases at J, with 6 bases between the two ends. Germline loops: CDR1 SEHNR, CDR2 FQNEAQ (reference sequence). The CDR3 totals 13 residues. CDR3 loop: CASSSQLNTEAFF. The CDR3 DNA reads TGTGCCAGCAGCTCCCAGTTGAACACTGAAGCTTTCTTT.

The CDR3 bases are TGCGCCAGCAGTCAATCCCCACGGGGGGGGACCCAGTACTTC. Residues: CASSQSPRGGTQYF. The chain uses TRBV23-1 and TRBJ2-5, with 8 bases fitting TRBD2. TRBV23-1 is noted as an ORF with a role that remains uncertain. The CDR3 is 14 amino acids. J gave up 7 bases and V 0 bases, and 4 bases lay outside the gene matches.